This TCR beta chain derives from a study of response to subunit inactivated influenza vaccine. Per the germline V gene, CDR1 is LGHNA and CDR2 is YNFKEQ. V was pared by 3 bases and J by 6 bases, with 15 bases between. This CDR3 has 14 residues. TCRdb used MiXCR to reprocess the RT-PCR reads, holding one entry per CDR3 protein. The sample lists about 240,000 distinct CDR3 sequences, 12% occurring once. The V gene is TRBV4-2, the J gene TRBJ2-7, with D tentatively TRBD2 (6 bases). This TCR derives from a man aged 45-65 years who received an inactivated influenza vaccine. Specimen: non-naive T cells sorted from PBMCs, collected 14 to 15 days before vaccination. CDR3 region: CASSQEGPPSEQYF. The CDR3 DNA reads TGTGCCAGCAGCCAGGAGGGACCCCCGTCCGAGCAGTACTTC.